The sequence of this T cell receptor (beta chain) was determined in a study of shared clonotypes between healthy human individuals (dated by TCRdb to the early 2020s). With regard to the full study: The cohort comprised a couple of women and three men aged 18 to 49 years. For each donor, CD4 naive and CD4 memory were each given three plates, CD8 naive was given two plates, and CD8 memory was given one plate. The study deeply sequenced blood TCR repertoires of about 5 healthy adults to estimate repertoire size and the extent of clonotype sharing between individuals. Libraries were prepared and TCR repertoires were sequenced by different laboratories using diverse techniques, in order to increase sequencing depth and limit assay-specific biases. Per donor, leukapheresis produced somewhere between about 0.8 and 9 billion PBMCs.

Sequences KGHSH (CDR1) and LQKENI (CDR2) are obtained from the germline V gene. The V and J ends are trimmed by 2 bases and 4 bases, leaving 8 bases between them. The CDR3, from cysteine to phenylalanine, totals 13 residues. Only the CDR3 portion is preserved as DNA: 39 bases, with reading frame beginning at the first base. On this clone: What this receptor recognizes is not known. No base quality information exists; no much larger clone differs at one position. This CDR3 is also generated by other DNA sequences in the sample.

Using the deep immunoSEQ assay, multiplex PCR amplified TCR CDR3 regions from genomic DNA. Genomic DNA extracted from each cell subset was distributed evenly over all wells of several immunoSEQ 96-well plates, and each plate served as one replicate. For sorted subsets, roughly 200 ng of genomic DNA, equivalent to 30,000 or so T cell genomes, went into each replicate PCR. The purified libraries were quantified using a Qubit 3.0 fluorometer, sized with a Bioanalyzer 2100, and then quantified again using the KAPA Library Quantification kit. Every immunoSEQ 96-well plate was sequenced on a separate single-read 150-cycle Illumina NextSeq 550 flow cell. For the original study's pipeline: Because the immunoSEQ output included only junctional sequences and no quality scores, the filtering could not be the same as the filtering used for full-length reads. Sequences were annotated with PyIR, a Python wrapper for IgBLAST v1.9, using IMGT germline references to assign V/J genes and CDR3. Reads were removed for weak V/J assignments (E-value above 1e-6), missing CDR3, stop codons, out-of-frame junctions, or ambiguous translated residues. V3J clonotypes were defined as sequences sharing the same inferred V gene, J gene, and CDR3 amino acid sequence. Percentage overlap between repertoires was computed as shared unique clonotypes divided by the size of the smaller repertoire. Three approaches were used to assess repertoire richness: RTK rarefaction, the Chao1 estimator, and Recon v2.1 estimates of unobserved clonotypes. Generation probabilities for all TCRbeta clonotypes obtained by the gDNA method from a few donors were computed using OLGA. Not all clones reach the TCRdb copy of this immuneACCESS table, which keeps in-frame sequences only. Checked studies attribute under half of the gap to unresolved V genes and leave the rest unexplained. V, J and clone size are taken as reported in that table, and D and trimming were inferred from the DNA itself. In all, the sample holds 2.3 million or so clones, and approximately 95% of those were seen once. The top ten clones comprise under 0.45% of the sample.

The donors were healthy, HIV-negative adults with no recently reported acute infections or vaccinations. Every donor was a Caucasian adult living in Nashville, Tennessee, USA. CD4+ T cells were enriched by magnetic negative selection, after which naive cells were positively selected on CD45RA and the negative fraction was taken as the memory subset. Blood was collected by leukapheresis, and PBMCs were isolated by Ficoll-Histopaque density gradient centrifugation and then cryopreserved in liquid nitrogen vapor phase. Analytical flow cytometry was used to check the purity and quantity of each magnetically sorted T cell population. Genomic DNA was isolated from every sorted fraction and measured by UV absorbance on a Nanodrop 2000c. Study-wide findings and limitations: Pairwise subsampling led to the expectation that sequencing depth would affect the degree of clonotype sharing among donors. Because the study included a small number of donors, the genetic and exposure-history diversity represented was limited. Higher generation probabilities were observed for clonotypes shared by all four sorted-subset donors than for non-shared clonotypes. Sharing across a few donors was observed for about 5% of naive CD4, around 3.5% of naive CD8, 2.3% of memory CD4, and about 0.39% of memory CD8 clonotypes. Even with the large sequencing depth, rarefaction of the sorted-subset datasets indicated that sequencing was incomplete. Estimated clonotype richness was generally larger for naive than for memory subsets. Sampling was restricted to blood, and TCR repertoires in tissue are likely to differ from TCR repertoires in blood.

Material for sequencing was naive CD4+ T cells from PBMCs. This specimen's cell subset or site label, interpreted: CD45RA+ positively selected. The TCR was taken from a man between 18 and 29 years old in good health. Some clones in this sample may be carry-over from other donors' samples. This receptor chain uses TRBV18 and TRBJ1-1; TRBD1 is perhaps the D gene, given 5 matching bases. The sequence in DNA is TGTGCCAGCTCACCAGTGGGGGGCACTGAAGCTTTCTTT. Its translation is CASSPVGGTEAFF.